One T cell receptor beta chain is described in this entry. This record belongs to a study of blood T cell repertoires in COVID-19. The V end lost 4 bases, the J end lost 4 bases, and 13 bases lay between the germline ends. Germline V gene sequence: CDR1 LGHNA, CDR2 YNFKEQ. The CDR3 covers 14 residues. The assay was immunoSEQ multiplex PCR, and TCRdb's table has in-frame clones only and misses some. The sample consists of approximately 45,000 clones, around nine tenths of them appearing once. The sequence was collected from a human donor in a cohort sampled during active COVID-19. The sequenced sample consisted of peripheral blood. This chain uses TRBV4-2 with TRBJ1-1; TRBD1 might be the D (6 bases). CDR3 nucleotide sequence: TGTGCCAGCAGCCTCGAAAGGGGGGGCACTGAAGCTTTCTTT. It yields the protein CASSLERGGTEAFF.